This record looks at one T cell receptor (beta chain) sequence and its context. The target antigen is unknown. Losses at the gene ends were 3 bases for V and 13 bases for J; bases not matched to a gene: 12. CDR1 is GTSNPN, CDR2 SVGIG, per germline (reference sequence). CDR3 length: 14 residues. The table came from immunoSEQ multiplex PCR; TCRdb's copy has only in-frame clones and leaves some out. Of around 130,000 clones in the sample, about 91% are singletons; the top ten hold approximately 2.1%. This specimen comes from a study of T cell responses to AZD1222 COVID-19 vaccine. Study-level findings and limits: Only a handful of AZD1222 recipients, more than 5 in all, had baseline seropositivity. Without day 14 samples, only post-peak T cell repertoires were studied.

V gene TRBV30 combines with J gene TRBJ2-1, with 10 bases fitting TRBD2. Sequencing used peripheral blood, obtained 28 days after the second AZD1222 dose. This receptor was taken from an adult who received the AZD1222 COVID-19 vaccine. The CDR3 reads CAWSPGLAGAKQFF. The CDR3 DNA reads TGTGCCTGGAGCCCAGGTCTAGCGGGAGCAAAACAGTTCTTC.